These 10 T cell receptor beta chains share one sample of origin, sequenced in a study of shared T cell receptors in the human thymus. The assay was immunoSEQ multiplex PCR, and TCRdb's table has in-frame clones only and misses some. The sample records 500,000 to 850,000 clones, 80% to 90% being singletons. The same sample was also used in a study of human thymus T cells.

The sequenced material came from thymocytes. Receptors originate from a boy under three years old with a congenital heart defect.

CDR3 nucleotides: TGCGCCAGCAGCTCGTCCCGGGACAGGGCGAACACCGGGGAGCTGTTTTTT. The encoded protein is CASSSSRDRANTGELFF. This sequence joins TRBV5-1 and TRBJ2-2, with 9 bases aligning to TRBD1. The CDR3 runs 17 residues. Germline lookup yields CDR1 SGHRS and CDR2 YFSETQ. V trimming: 3 bases; J trimming: 0 bases; junction bases outside the gene matches: 6.

This clone was recorded only once. V usage is TRBV6-1 and J usage is TRBJ2-7; D possibly corresponds to TRBD1 (6 bases). Germline loops: CDR1 MNHNS, CDR2 SASEGT. Trimming removed 6 bases from V and 5 bases from J, with 14 bases in between. The CDR3 runs to 13 residues. The CDR3 DNA reads TGTGCCAGCAGATACAGGGATAATGACGAGCAGTACTTC. Translating gives CASRYRDNDEQYF.

In this sample, this clone turned up once. The V and J genes are TRBV11-2 and TRBJ1-5; D is ambiguous. The CDR3 is 15 residues long. Germline V gives CDR1 SGHAT, CDR2 FQNNGV. V was cut by 1 base and J by 3 bases, with 10 bases left in between. In nucleotides, the CDR3 is TGTGCCAGCAGCTTAGGCCCGGACTTCAATCAGCCCCAGCATTTT. Its protein is CASSLGPDFNQPQHF.

V gene TRBV7-9 combines with J gene TRBJ2-1, with TRBD2 identical over 9 bases. With 1 base clipped from V and 3 bases from J, the junction kept 7 bases outside the gene matches. The CDR3 is 17 residues long. Germline V CDR1 and CDR2: SEHNR, FQNEAQ (reference sequence). The CDR3 sequence: CASSLGHAGGNYNEQFF. The CDR3 DNA is TGTGCCAGCAGCTTAGGACACGCGGGAGGGAACTACAATGAGCAGTTCTTC.

This sequence joins TRBV25-1 and TRBJ1-4, with 8 nucleotides matching TRBD1. The CDR3 is made up of 15 amino acids. V lost 3 bases and J lost 7; bases outside the gene matches: 7. Germline V gene sequence: CDR1 MGHDK, CDR2 SYGVNS. DNA of the CDR3: TGTGCCAGCAGTGAGGATGAGGACAGGGTTGAAAAACTGTTTTTT. Encoded protein: CASSEDEDRVEKLFF.

The chain uses TRBV7-6 and TRBJ2-7; 13 bases agree with TRBD2. Losses at the gene ends were 3 bases for V and 0 bases for J; bases not matched to a gene: 5. The CDR3 extends over 17 amino acids. Germline V gene sequence: CDR1 SGHVS, CDR2 FNYEAQ. CDR3 sequence: CASSFGLAGVSSYEQYF. CDR3 DNA: TGTGCCAGCAGCTTCGGACTAGCGGGAGTTAGCTCCTACGAGCAGTACTTC.

The gene calls are TRBV10-3 and TRBJ1-2; TRBD1 matches at 9 bases. The CDR3 covers 17 residues. The trim removed 10 bases at V and 8 bases at J, leaving 23 bases unmatched. Germline CDR1 and CDR2: ENHRY and SYGVKD. CDR3 in amino acids: CATNPSMSQGAHRGYTF. The CDR3, as DNA: TGTGCCACCAACCCATCTATGTCACAGGGGGCTCATCGAGGCTACACCTTC.

The V gene is TRBV5-1, the J gene TRBJ2-6, with 7 bases matching TRBD1. This CDR3 region has 17 residues. CDR1 and CDR2 (germline): SGHRS, YFSETQ. The junction had 13 bases not matched to a gene; V was cut back by 7 bases and J by 3 bases. CDR3 in amino acids: CASGMDRNQNGANVLTF. For the CDR3, the DNA is TGCGCCAGCGGAATGGACAGGAATCAAAATGGGGCCAACGTCCTGACTTTC.

The chain uses TRBV18 and TRBJ1-5, with a possible D match to TRBD1 (6 bases). Looked up from germline, CDR1 is KGHSH and CDR2 is LQKENI. The CDR3 covers 16 residues. Trimming shortened V by 3 bases and J by 2 bases, and 14 bases separated the two germline ends. CDR3 loop: CASSPDRPGGNQPQHF. In DNA form, the CDR3 reads TGTGCCAGCTCACCCGACAGGCCCGGGGGCAATCAGCCCCAGCATTTT.

The genes are TRBV7-9 and TRBJ2-3; the match to TRBD1 covers 9 bases. V was pared by 0 bases and J by 1 base, with 5 bases of the junction left unmatched. The CDR3 contains 17 residues. Germline V gene sequence: CDR1 SEHNR, CDR2 FQNEAQ (reference sequence). The CDR3 is CASSLARRDRGTDTQYF. The CDR3 DNA reads as TGTGCCAGCAGCTTAGCTCGCCGGGACAGGGGCACAGATACGCAGTATTTT.